This T cell receptor beta chain was identified in a study of cytomegalovirus exposure and HLA in healthy donors. Study background: The study's early data release held tens of millions of unique TCRs from HLA-typed donors.

Healthy bone marrow donors made up the donors. PCR amplification relied on 60 Vbeta primers (plus 13 Jbeta primers). Original handling: Tens of millions of unique TCR beta chains, roughly 10 million shared, were counted in a later analysis. TCRdb's table, derived via immunoSEQ multiplex PCR, lists solely in-frame clones and lacks some. V and J calls and clone size are those listed in that table; D and trimming were worked out from the DNA. The repertoire includes about 140,000 clones, around four fifths of them detected once, and around 2.9% sits in the top ten. This clone was seen a single time. The sequenced sample consisted of PBMCs. The TCR originated in a female donor in good health and CMV-seronegative.

The CDR3 DNA sequence: TGTGCCAGCAGTTCTGGGACTAGCGGGGGGGTTGAGACCCAGTACTTC. Translation: CASSSGTSGGVETQYF. The chain has TRBV27 and TRBJ2-5; TRBD2 matches 16 bases. Germline-derived CDR1 and CDR2 are MNHEY and SMNVEV (reference sequence). With V trimmed by 4 bases and J by 5 bases, 4 bases remained unmatched. This CDR3 is built from 16 residues.